This TCR beta chain is drawn from a study of shared clonotypes between healthy human individuals. Trimming took 8 bases from V and 8 from J, leaving 22 bases between them. Germline V lookup: CDR1 SNHLY, CDR2 FYNNEI. The CDR3 loop spans 15 amino acids. Here immunoSEQ multiplex PCR was the method, and the copy in TCRdb shows in-frame clones only, minus some. Of about 2 million clones listed, approximately 94% were seen once; the top ten hold 1% to 1.5%. Terminally differentiated effector memory CD45RA+ cells were excluded by CCR7 positive selection of CD45RO-negative cells. This clonotype originated in a man in his late teens or twenties in good health. V usage is TRBV2 and J usage is TRBJ2-1; possible D gene TRBD2, 7 bases. The sample comprised naive CD8+ T cells sorted from blood. The CDR3 spells CASWGGQASRDEQFF. For the CDR3, the DNA is TGTGCCAGCTGGGGGGGCCAGGCTAGCCGCGATGAGCAGTTCTTC.